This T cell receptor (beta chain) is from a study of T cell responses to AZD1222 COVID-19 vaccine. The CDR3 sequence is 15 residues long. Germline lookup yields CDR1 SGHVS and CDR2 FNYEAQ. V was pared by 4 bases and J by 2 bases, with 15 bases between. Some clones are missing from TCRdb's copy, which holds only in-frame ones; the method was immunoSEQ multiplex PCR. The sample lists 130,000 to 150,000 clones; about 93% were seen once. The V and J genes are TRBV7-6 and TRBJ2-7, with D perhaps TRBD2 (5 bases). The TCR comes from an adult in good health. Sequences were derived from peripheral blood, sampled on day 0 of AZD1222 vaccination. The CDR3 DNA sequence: TGTGCCAGCAGCTCCGTGGGCGGGTCTACCTACGAGCAGTACTTC. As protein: CASSSVGGSTYEQYF.